Shown below are 21 T cell receptor beta chains from a single sample sequenced in a study of neurological immune-mediated disorders. TCRdb re-called the 5' RACE reads through MiXCR, storing one row per CDR3 protein. The sample gives fewer than 35,000 distinct CDR3 sequences, about an eighth of which show up once; about 2.5% is in the top ten. Time point reported: longitudinal time-point 2. What was sequenced was PBMCs. These receptors were obtained from a woman aged 40 to 49 in good health.

This clonotype is categorized as medium-sized. The J gene is TRBJ1-1, the V gene TRBV4-3; maybe TRBD1 (6 bases). CDR3 length: 18 amino acids. Germline V gene data show CDR1 as LGHNA and CDR2 as YSLEER. V was pared by 5 bases and J by 1 base, with 23 bases between. The DNA for the CDR3 is TGCGCCAGCAGCAAAGCCACCTCAGGGGAGTTCGGGAACACTGAAGCTTTCTTT. This translates into CASSKATSGEFGNTEAFF.

This clonotype was picked up many times. The V and J genes are TRBV10-1 and TRBJ2-3, with D tentatively TRBD2 (5 bases). The V end lost 6 bases, the J end lost 2 bases, and 12 bases lay between the germline ends. CDR1 is WNHNN and CDR2 is SYGVQD in the germline V gene (reference sequence). This CDR3 spans 14 amino acids. The CDR3 loop is CASSRRTLTDTQYF. The CDR3 DNA follows: TGCGCCAGCAGCCGCCGGACTCTCACAGATACGCAGTATTTT.

The table lists this clonotype with many counts. The chain recombines TRBV20-1 with TRBJ2-7, with D perhaps TRBD2 (6 bases). Trimming shortened V by 0 bases and J by 3 bases, and 15 bases separated the two germline ends. The CDR3 has 15 residues. Germline CDR1 reads DFQATT; CDR2 reads SNEGSKA (reference sequence). In nucleotides, the CDR3 is TGCAGTGCTAGAGATTCGGGTGGGGACTTCTACGAGCAGTACTTC. The encoded protein is CSARDSGGDFYEQYF.

This clonotype appeared many times. The chain carries TRBV11-2 and TRBJ1-2; possibly TRBD1 for D (5 bases). The germline V gene encodes CDR1 SGHAT and CDR2 FQNNGV. Trimming removed 1 base from V and 3 bases from J, with 9 bases in between. The CDR3 covers 14 residues. DNA of the CDR3: TGTGCCAGCAGCTTAGGGGGCAGCCACTATGGCTACACCTTC. Protein: CASSLGGSHYGYTF. Filled out from reference TRBV11-2 and TRBJ1-2, the complete variable domain reads EAGVAQSPRYKIIEKRQSVAFWCNPISGHATLYWYQQILGQGPKLLIQFQNNGVVDDSQLPKDRFSAERLKGVDSTLKIQPAKLEDSAVYLCASSLGGSHYGYTFGSGTRLTVV.

In this sample, this clonotype turned up many times. The chain couples TRBV5-1 to TRBJ1-4; maybe TRBD1 (5 bases). The length of the CDR3 is 14 residues. The germline gives CDR1 SGHRS, CDR2 YFSETQ. The V end lost 4 bases, the J end lost 7 bases, and 14 bases lay between the germline ends. For the CDR3, the DNA is TGCGCCAGCAGCCTGGGAGGGACCGGTGAAAAACTGTTTTTT. It specifies CASSLGGTGEKLFF.

This clonotype showed up many times. The chain has TRBV5-1 and TRBJ2-3; the match to TRBD1 covers 8 bases. Germline CDR1 and CDR2: SGHRS and YFSETQ. This CDR3 has 16 residues. Trimming cost V 4 bases and J 2 bases; bases outside gene matches: 9. In nucleotides, the CDR3 is TGCGCCAGCAGCACGGGACAGGTTTATTCCACAGATACGCAGTATTTT. Residues: CASSTGQVYSTDTQYF.

This clonotype was seen at least ten times. V and J are TRBV7-2 and TRBJ1-2; D remains ambiguous. Germline V gene sequence: CDR1 SGHTA, CDR2 FQGNSA. The CDR3 covers 14 residues. The V gene lost 5 bases and the J gene lost 7 bases, with 17 bases spanning the gap. As DNA, the CDR3 is TGTGCCAGCAGCCCGGACCCATCCTTTGGTGGCTACACCTTC. Translating it yields CASSPDPSFGGYTF. Supplemented by reference TRBV7-2 and TRBJ1-2, the full variable domain reads GAGVSQSPSNKVTEKGKDVELRCDPISGHTALYWYRQSLGQGLEFLIYFQGNSAPDKSGLPSDRFSAERTGGSVSTLTIQRTQQEDSAVYLCASSPDPSFGGYTFGSGTRLTVV.

This clonotype came up many times. At one end the junction does not follow the germline gene, possibly because of a read error. The V gene is TRBV12-3 or TRBV12-4, the J gene TRBJ2-1; tentative D call: TRBD1 (6 bases). This CDR3 has 11 residues. CDR3 bases: TGTGCCAGCAGTCTTTACAGGGATGAGTTTTTC. Its translation: CASSLYRDEFF.

In its sample, this clonotype was seen many times. The chain joins TRBV12-3 or TRBV12-4 to TRBJ1-5, with 7 positions matching TRBD1. The CDR3 is 15 amino acids. Trimming removed 1 base from V and 4 bases from J; junction bases left unmatched: 4. The CDR3 sequence: CASSLGAGGNQPQHF. CDR3 nucleotides: TGTGCCAGCAGTTTAGGGGCAGGGGGGAATCAGCCCCAGCATTTT.

This clonotype was seen repeatedly, ten times or more. The chain recombines TRBV18 with TRBJ2-5; 10 bases fit TRBD1. Germline-derived CDR1 and CDR2 are KGHSH and LQKENI. The CDR3 loop spans 14 amino acids. With 3 bases clipped from V and 5 bases from J, the junction kept 3 bases outside the gene matches. DNA of the CDR3: TGTGCCAGCTCACCTGAGGGACAGGGGGAGACCCAGTACTTC. This gives the protein CASSPEGQGETQYF.

This clonotype was counted many times. V is TRBV10-3 and J is TRBJ2-7, with TRBD1 as a possible D gene (6 bases). Germline V lookup: CDR1 ENHRY, CDR2 SYGVKD. V was clipped by 10 bases and J by 2 bases, with 15 bases between them. The CDR3 contains 13 residues. CDR3 region: CATTGTNAYEQYF. The CDR3 DNA follows: TGTGCCACCACCGGGACAAACGCCTACGAGCAGTACTTC.

Only a few counts were recorded for this clonotype. The chain is built from TRBV19 and TRBJ2-7; 9 positions match TRBD1. After removal of 5 bases from V and 3 bases from J, the junction contained 5 bases not matched to a gene. This CDR3 is 14 amino acids long. The germline CDR1 and CDR2 sequences are LNHDA and SQIVND (reference sequence). The CDR3 loop reads CASSPTGGNYEQYF. DNA for the CDR3: TGTGCCAGTAGTCCGACAGGGGGAAACTACGAGCAGTACTTC.

In its sample, this clonotype was seen many times. The CDR3 is CASSQEGSGVYNEQFF. CDR3 nucleotide sequence: TGCGCCAGCAGCCAAGAAGGTAGCGGAGTCTACAATGAGCAGTTCTTC. The chain is built from TRBV4-3 and TRBJ2-1, with D maybe TRBD2 (6 bases). The CDR3 has 16 amino acids. With 0 bases removed from V and 3 bases from J, the gap between germline ends came to 12 bases. Germline V gene data show CDR1 as LGHNA and CDR2 as YSLEER.

This clonotype was found many times. The chain has TRBV5-1 and TRBJ1-1, with 8 bases that match TRBD1. Germline V gene lookup returns CDR1 SGHRS and CDR2 YFSETQ. The CDR3 runs to 14 residues. Trimming took 3 bases from V and 4 from J; bases not matched to a gene: 5. DNA for the CDR3: TGCGCCAGCAGCTCCCTTACAGGGGGCACTGAAGCTTTCTTT. Translation gives CASSSLTGGTEAFF. The full variable domain, completed using reference TRBV5-1 and TRBJ1-1, is KAGVTQTPRYLIKTRGQQVTLSCSPISGHRSVSWYQQTPGQGLQFLFEYFSETQRNKGNFPGRFSGRQFSNSRSEMNVSTLELGDSALYLCASSSLTGGTEAFFGQGTRLTVV.

In this sample, this clonotype turned up many times. The chain carries TRBV20-1 and TRBJ2-3; D is unresolved. The CDR3 is 17 amino acids. The V gene's germline CDR1 is DFQATT and CDR2 SNEGSKA (reference sequence). Trimming left V 3 bases short and J 1 base short, with 20 bases between. In nucleotides, the CDR3 is TGCAGTGCTAGGGCCCCGGATACAAGCTTCGGCACAGATACGCAGTATTTT. This sequence encodes CSARAPDTSFGTDTQYF.

This clonotype was counted at least ten times. This chain connects TRBV5-1 to TRBJ2-5; no firm D call. The V end lost 3 bases, the J end lost 7 bases, and 10 bases lay between the germline ends. The CDR3 is 12 residues long. Germline assignment: CDR1 SGHRS and CDR2 YFSETQ. The CDR3 here is CASSYSPRTQYF. The CDR3 DNA sequence: TGCGCCAGCAGCTACTCCCCGCGGACCCAGTACTTC.

This clonotype occurred a few times. This chain connects TRBV3-1 to TRBJ2-7, with D perhaps given as TRBD1 or TRBD2 (6 bases each). The CDR3 totals 18 residues. Germline CDR1 and CDR2: LGHDT and YNNKEL (reference sequence). V was shortened by 0 bases and J by 5 bases, with 23 bases between the two germline ends. CDR3 region: CASSQDALGTGTLDEQYF. The CDR3 DNA reads TGTGCCAGCAGCCAAGACGCATTAGGCACAGGGACTTTGGACGAGCAGTACTTC.

This clonotype was found many times. The V call is TRBV6-2 or TRBV6-3, the J call TRBJ1-2, with D possibly TRBD1 on 6 matching bases. In germline, CDR1 is MNHEY, CDR2 SVGEGT. Trimming pared 7 bases from V and 4 bases from J, leaving 13 bases between. CDR3 length: 13 amino acids. CDR3 coding DNA: TGTGCCAGCACTGGGACATCAACCTATGGCTACACCTTC. Translated: CASTGTSTYGYTF.

The table lists this clonotype with many counts. The V and J genes are TRBV20-1 and TRBJ2-5; 7 positions agree with TRBD2. Germline V gives CDR1 DFQATT, CDR2 SNEGSKA (reference sequence). The CDR3 totals 15 residues. J gave up 4 bases and V 0 bases, and 8 bases lay outside the gene matches. The CDR3 here is CSARDARLAVETQYF. DNA of the CDR3: TGCAGTGCTAGAGATGCCCGGCTAGCGGTAGAGACCCAGTACTTC.

In this sample, this clonotype turned up a few times. The V gene is TRBV30, the J gene TRBJ2-7; perhaps D is TRBD1 or TRBD2 (7 bases each). The CDR3 runs 13 residues. The germline gives CDR1 GTSNPN, CDR2 SVGIG (reference sequence). The V end was cut by 5 bases, the J end by 6 bases, with 17 bases between. The CDR3 region is CAWGWTGGGEQYF. CDR3 in DNA: TGTGCCTGGGGATGGACAGGCGGGGGCGAGCAGTACTTC.

Many counts were recorded for this clonotype. This chain uses TRBV20-1 with TRBJ2-7; 9 bases fit TRBD2. CDR1 is DFQATT and CDR2 is SNEGSKA in the germline V gene (reference sequence). The CDR3 spans 14 residues. V trimming: 1 base; J trimming: 5 bases; junction bases outside the gene matches: 6. The CDR3: CSARVPAGGNEQYF. CDR3 DNA: TGCAGTGCTAGAGTTCCAGCGGGGGGTAACGAGCAGTACTTC.